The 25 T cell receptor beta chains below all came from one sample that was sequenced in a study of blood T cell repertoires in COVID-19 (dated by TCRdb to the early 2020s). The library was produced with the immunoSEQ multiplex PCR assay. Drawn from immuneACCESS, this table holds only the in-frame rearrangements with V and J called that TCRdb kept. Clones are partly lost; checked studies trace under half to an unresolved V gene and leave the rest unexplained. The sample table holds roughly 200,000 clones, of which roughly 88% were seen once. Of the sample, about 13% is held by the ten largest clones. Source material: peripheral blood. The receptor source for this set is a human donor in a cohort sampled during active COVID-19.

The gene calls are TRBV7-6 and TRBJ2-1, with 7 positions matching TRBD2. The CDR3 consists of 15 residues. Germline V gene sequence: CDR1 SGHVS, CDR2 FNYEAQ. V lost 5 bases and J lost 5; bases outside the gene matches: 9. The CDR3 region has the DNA TGTGCCAGCAGCCCGAGGCCCGCGGGGGACAATGAGCAGTTCTTC. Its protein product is CASSPRPAGDNEQFF.

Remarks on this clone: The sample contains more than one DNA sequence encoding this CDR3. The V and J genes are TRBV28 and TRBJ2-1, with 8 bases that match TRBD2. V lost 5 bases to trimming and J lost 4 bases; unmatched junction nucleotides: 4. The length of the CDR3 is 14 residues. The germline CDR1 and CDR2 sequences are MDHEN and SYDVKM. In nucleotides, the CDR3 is TGTGCCAGCAGTCTAGCGGGCTTATACAATGAGCAGTTCTTC. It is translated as CASSLAGLYNEQFF.

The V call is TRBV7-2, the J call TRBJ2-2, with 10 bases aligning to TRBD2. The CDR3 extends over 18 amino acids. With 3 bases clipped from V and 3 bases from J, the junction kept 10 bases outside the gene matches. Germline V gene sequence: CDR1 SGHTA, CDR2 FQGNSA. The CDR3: CASSFGWLAGDDTGELFF. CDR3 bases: TGTGCCAGCAGCTTCGGGTGGCTAGCGGGAGATGACACCGGGGAGCTGTTTTTT.

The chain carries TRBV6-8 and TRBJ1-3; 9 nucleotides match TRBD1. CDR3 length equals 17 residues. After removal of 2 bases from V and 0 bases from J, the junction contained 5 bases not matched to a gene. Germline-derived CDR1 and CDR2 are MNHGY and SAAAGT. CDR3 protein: CASSYEGQGVSGNTIYF. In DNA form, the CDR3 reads TGTGCCAGCAGTTACGAGGGACAGGGAGTCTCTGGAAACACCATATATTTT.

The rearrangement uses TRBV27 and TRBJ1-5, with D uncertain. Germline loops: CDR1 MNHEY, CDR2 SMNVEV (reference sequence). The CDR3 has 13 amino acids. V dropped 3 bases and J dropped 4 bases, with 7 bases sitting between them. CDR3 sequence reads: CASSFSQNQPQHF. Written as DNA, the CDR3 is TGTGCCAGCAGTTTCTCACAGAATCAGCCCCAGCATTTT.

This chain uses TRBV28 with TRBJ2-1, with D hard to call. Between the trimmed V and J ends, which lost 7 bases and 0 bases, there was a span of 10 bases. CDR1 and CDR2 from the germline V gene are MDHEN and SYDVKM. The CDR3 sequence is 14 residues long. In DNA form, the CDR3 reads TGTGCCAGCATCTCAGTAAACTCCTACAATGAGCAGTTCTTC. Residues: CASISVNSYNEQFF.

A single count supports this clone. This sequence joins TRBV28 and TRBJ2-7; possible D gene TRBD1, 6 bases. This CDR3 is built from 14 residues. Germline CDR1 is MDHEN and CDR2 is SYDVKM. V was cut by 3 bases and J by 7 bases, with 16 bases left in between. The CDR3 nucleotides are TGTGCCAGCAGTTTCTTCCGACAGGCCGGGGAGCAGTACTTC. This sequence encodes CASSFFRQAGEQYF.

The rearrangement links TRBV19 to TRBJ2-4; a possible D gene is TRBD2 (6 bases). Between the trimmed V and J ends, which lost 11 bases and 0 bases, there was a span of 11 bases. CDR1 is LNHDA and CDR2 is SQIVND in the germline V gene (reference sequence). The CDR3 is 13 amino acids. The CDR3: CAGTSLAKNIQYF. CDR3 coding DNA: TGTGCCGGGACTTCGTTAGCCAAAAACATTCAGTACTTC.

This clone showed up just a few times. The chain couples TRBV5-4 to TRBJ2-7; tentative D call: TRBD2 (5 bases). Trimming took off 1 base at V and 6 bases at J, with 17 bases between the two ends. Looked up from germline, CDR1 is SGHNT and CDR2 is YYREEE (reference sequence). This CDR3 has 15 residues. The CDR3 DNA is TGTGCCAGCAGCTTGTCCCGGACTGGGTCGGGCGAGCAGTACTTC. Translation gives CASSLSRTGSGEQYF.

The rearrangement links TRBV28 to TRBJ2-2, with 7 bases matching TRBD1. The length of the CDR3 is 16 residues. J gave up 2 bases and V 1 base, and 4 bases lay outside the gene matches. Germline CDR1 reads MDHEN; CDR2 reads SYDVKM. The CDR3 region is CASSLYGQANTGELFF. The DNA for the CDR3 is TGTGCCAGCAGTTTATACGGACAGGCTAACACCGGGGAGCTGTTTTTT.

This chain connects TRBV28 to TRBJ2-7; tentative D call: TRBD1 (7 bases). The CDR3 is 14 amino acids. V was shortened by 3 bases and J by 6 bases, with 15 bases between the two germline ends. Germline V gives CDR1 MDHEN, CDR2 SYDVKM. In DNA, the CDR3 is TGTGCCAGCAGTTTGGCAGGGGGACTCTTCGAGCAGTACTTC. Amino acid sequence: CASSLAGGLFEQYF.

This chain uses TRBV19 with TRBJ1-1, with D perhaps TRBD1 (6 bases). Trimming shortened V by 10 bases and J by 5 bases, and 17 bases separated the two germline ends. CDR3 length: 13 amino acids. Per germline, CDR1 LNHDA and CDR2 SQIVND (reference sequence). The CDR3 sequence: CATLGARRTEAFF. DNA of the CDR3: TGTGCCACCTTGGGGGCCCGACGGACTGAAGCTTTCTTT.

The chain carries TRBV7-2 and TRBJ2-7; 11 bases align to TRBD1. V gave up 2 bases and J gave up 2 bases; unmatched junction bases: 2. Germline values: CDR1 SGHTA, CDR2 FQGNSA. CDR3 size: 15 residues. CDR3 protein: CASSLRGQGAYEQYF. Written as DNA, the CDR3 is TGTGCCAGCAGCTTAAGGGGACAGGGGGCCTACGAGCAGTACTTC.

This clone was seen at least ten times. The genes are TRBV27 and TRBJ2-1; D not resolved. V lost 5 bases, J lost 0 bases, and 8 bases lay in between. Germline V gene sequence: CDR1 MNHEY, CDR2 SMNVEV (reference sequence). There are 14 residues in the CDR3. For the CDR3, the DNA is TGTGCCAGCAGTCCGAGTACCTCCTACAATGAGCAGTTCTTC. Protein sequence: CASSPSTSYNEQFF.

The CDR3 sequence: CASSPGLDYTF. The CDR3 bases are TGTGCCAGCTCACCGGGGCTTGACTACACCTTC. The chain combines TRBV18 with TRBJ1-2; weak D call: TRBD1 (5 bases). The CDR3 runs 11 residues. V lost 3 bases to trimming and J lost 10 bases, with 9 bases between them. Per the germline V gene, CDR1 is KGHSH and CDR2 is LQKENI.

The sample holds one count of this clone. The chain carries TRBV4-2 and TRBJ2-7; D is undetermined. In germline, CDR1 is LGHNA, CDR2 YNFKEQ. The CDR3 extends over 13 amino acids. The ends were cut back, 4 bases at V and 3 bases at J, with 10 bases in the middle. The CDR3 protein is CASSPHIDYEQYF. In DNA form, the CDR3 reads TGTGCCAGCAGCCCCCATATAGACTACGAGCAGTACTTC.

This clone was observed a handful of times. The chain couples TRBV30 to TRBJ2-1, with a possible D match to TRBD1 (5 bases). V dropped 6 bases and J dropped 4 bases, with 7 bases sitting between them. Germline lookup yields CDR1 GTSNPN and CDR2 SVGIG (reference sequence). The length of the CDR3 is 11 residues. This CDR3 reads CACTGYNEQFF. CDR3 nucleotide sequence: TGTGCCTGCACAGGTTACAATGAGCAGTTCTTC.

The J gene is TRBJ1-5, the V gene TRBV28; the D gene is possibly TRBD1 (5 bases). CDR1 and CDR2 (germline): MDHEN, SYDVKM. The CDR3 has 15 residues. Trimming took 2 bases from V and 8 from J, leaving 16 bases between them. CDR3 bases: TGTGCCAGCAGTTTAGTGGGGGAGGGGAGTAAGCCCCAGCATTTT. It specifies CASSLVGEGSKPQHF.

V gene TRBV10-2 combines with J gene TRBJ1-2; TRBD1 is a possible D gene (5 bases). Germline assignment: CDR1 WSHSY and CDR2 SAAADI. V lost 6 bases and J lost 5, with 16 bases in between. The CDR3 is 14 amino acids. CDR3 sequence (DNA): TGCGCCAGCAGAGAGACGGGGGTTTGGTATGGCTACACCTTC. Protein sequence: CASRETGVWYGYTF.

Written as DNA, the CDR3 is TGTGCCAGCAGCGTAGAGGGCGGGAGTCTAGATGAGCAGTTCTTC. Amino acids: CASSVEGGSLDEQFF. J is TRBJ2-1 and V is TRBV9, with 7 bases fitting TRBD2. This CDR3 has 15 residues. The germline V gene encodes CDR1 SGDLS and CDR2 YYNGEE. The J segment lost 8 bases and the V segment lost 0 bases, leaving 8 bases of the junction unmatched.

DNA of the CDR3: TGTGCCAGCAGCCCTAGCCTCATGGGGGAGCAGTACTTC. The encoded protein is CASSPSLMGEQYF. V gene TRBV4-2 combines with J gene TRBJ2-7; a weak D match, TRBD2 (5 bases). The CDR3 covers 13 residues. V was shortened by 4 bases and J by 7 bases, with 14 bases between the two germline ends. In germline, CDR1 is LGHNA, CDR2 YNFKEQ.

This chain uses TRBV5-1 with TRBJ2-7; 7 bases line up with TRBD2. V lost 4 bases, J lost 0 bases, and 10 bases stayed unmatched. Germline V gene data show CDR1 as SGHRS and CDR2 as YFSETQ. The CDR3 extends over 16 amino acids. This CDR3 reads CASSPRPGLYSYEQYF. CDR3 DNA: TGCGCCAGCAGCCCCAGACCGGGACTATACTCCTACGAGCAGTACTTC. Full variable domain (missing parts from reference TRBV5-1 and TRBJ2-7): KAGVTQTPRYLIKTRGQQVTLSCSPISGHRSVSWYQQTPGQGLQFLFEYFSETQRNKGNFPGRFSGRQFSNSRSEMNVSTLELGDSALYLCASSPRPGLYSYEQYFGPGTRLTVT.

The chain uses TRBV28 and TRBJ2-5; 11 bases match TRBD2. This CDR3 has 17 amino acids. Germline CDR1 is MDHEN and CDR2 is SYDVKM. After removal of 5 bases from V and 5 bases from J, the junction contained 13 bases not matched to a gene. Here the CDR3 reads CASSPQNPGLAVETQYF. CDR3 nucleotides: TGTGCCAGCAGTCCACAAAACCCGGGACTAGCGGTCGAGACCCAGTACTTC.

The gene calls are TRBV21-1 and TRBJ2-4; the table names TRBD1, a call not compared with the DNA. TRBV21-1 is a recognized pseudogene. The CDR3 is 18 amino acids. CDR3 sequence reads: CASYEFRATGEAKNIQYF. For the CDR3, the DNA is TGTGCCAGCTATGAATTTAGGGCGACAGGGGAAGCCAAAAACATTCAGTACTTC.

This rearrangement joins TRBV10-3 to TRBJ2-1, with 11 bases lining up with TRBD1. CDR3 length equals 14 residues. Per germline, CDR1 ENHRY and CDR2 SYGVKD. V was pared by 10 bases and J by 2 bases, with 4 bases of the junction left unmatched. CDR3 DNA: TGTGCCACAATGGGACAGGGGGCCTACAATGAGCAGTTCTTC. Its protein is CATMGQGAYNEQFF.